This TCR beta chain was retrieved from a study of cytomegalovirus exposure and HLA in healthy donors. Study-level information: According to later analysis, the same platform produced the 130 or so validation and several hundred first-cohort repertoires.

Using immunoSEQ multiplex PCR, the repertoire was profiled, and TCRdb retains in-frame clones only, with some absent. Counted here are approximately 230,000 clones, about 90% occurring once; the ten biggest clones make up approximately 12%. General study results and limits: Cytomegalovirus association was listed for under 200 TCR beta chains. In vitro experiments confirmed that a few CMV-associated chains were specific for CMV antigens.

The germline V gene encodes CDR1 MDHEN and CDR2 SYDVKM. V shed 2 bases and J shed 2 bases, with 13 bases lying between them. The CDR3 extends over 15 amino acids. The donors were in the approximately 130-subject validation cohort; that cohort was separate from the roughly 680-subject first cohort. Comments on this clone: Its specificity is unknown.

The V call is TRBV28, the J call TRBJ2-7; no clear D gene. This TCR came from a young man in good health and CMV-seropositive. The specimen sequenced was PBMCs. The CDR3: CASSLDPIAAYEQYF. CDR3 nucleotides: TGTGCCAGCAGTTTAGACCCGATCGCGGCCTACGAGCAGTACTTC.